This paragraph covers one T cell receptor (beta chain) sequence. The junction departs from the called germline gene at one end, perhaps through a read error. TCRdb's table, derived via immunoSEQ multiplex PCR, lists solely in-frame clones and lacks some. Among around 12,000 clones, roughly 85% were seen once, and the ten largest hold about 4%. The germline V gene has CDR1 MGHDK and CDR2 SYGVNS. The length of the CDR3 is 12 residues. The data are from a study of tumor-infiltrating lymphocytes in localized non-small cell lung cancer. V is TRBV25-1 and J is TRBJ2-7, with D tentatively TRBD1 (6 bases). Material for sequencing was uninvolved lung tissue not adjacent to the tumor. This TCR derives from a human donor with non-small cell lung cancer. The chain's CDR3 is CASSDQGTGQDF. The CDR3 nucleotides are TGTGCCAGCAGTGATCAGGGGACCGGCCAGGACTTC.